One T cell receptor beta chain is described in this entry. Its antigen is currently unknown. Measured with immunoSEQ multiplex PCR; TCRdb has only the in-frame clones, and not every one. The repertoire holds 2 million to 2.5 million clones, less than 95% seen once, with approximately 0.4% in the top ten. V shed 6 bases and J shed 4 bases, with 16 bases lying between them. This CDR3 comprises 14 residues. Germline CDR1 MDHEN, CDR2 SYDVKM. The data derive from a study of shared clonotypes between healthy human individuals. General study results and limits: Memory subsets generally showed lower estimated richness than naive subsets.

The genes are TRBV28 and TRBJ2-7, with D possibly matching TRBD2 (5 bases). The sample was naive CD4+ T cells from PBMCs. Subset denoted: CD45RA+ positively selected. The origin of this receptor is a man younger than 30 in good health. Some clones in this sample may be carry-over from other donors' samples. CDR3 DNA: TGTGCCAGCAGCGATGGGCGGAGGATATACGAGCAGTACTTC. Translating it yields CASSDGRRIYEQYF.